Sequencing of this T cell receptor (beta chain) was carried out in a study of technical replicates of blood from a few donors. The CDR3 runs to 15 residues. The ends lost 4 bases at V and 7 bases at J; junction bases unmatched: 8. Germline V lookup: CDR1 GTSNPN, CDR2 SVGIG (reference sequence). TCRdb's copy holds only in-frame clones and misses some; the assay was immunoSEQ multiplex PCR. This table holds 100,000 or so clones, about 96% found once. The TCR was taken from a human donor in good health. The material sequenced was T cells isolated from PBMCs. The chain employs TRBV30 and TRBJ1-5; 12 bases fit TRBD1. The CDR3 sequence: CAWNQGQGAGQPQHF. The CDR3 nucleotides read TGTGCCTGGAACCAGGGACAGGGGGCCGGGCAGCCCCAGCATTTT.